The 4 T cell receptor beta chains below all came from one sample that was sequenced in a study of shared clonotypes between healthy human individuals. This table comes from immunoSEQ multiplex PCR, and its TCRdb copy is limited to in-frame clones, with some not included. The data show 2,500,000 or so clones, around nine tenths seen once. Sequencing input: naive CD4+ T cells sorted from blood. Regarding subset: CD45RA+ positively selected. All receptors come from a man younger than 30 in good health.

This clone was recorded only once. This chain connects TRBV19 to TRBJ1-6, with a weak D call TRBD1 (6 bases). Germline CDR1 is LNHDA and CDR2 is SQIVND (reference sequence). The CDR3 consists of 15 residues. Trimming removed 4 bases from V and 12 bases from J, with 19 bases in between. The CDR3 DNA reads TGTGCCAGTAGTAGTGGACAGACCACGATTCAACCCCTCCACTTT. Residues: CASSSGQTTIQPLHF.

The CDR3 spells CASSLDRVYGYTF. CDR3 in DNA: TGTGCCAGCAGCCTCGACAGGGTGTACGGCTACACCTTC. The rearrangement joins TRBV6-1 to TRBJ1-2; 7 nucleotides align to TRBD1. J was trimmed by 8 bases and V by 6 bases; bases with no gene match: 9. Germline V CDR1 and CDR2: MNHNS, SASEGT. The CDR3 length is 13 residues.

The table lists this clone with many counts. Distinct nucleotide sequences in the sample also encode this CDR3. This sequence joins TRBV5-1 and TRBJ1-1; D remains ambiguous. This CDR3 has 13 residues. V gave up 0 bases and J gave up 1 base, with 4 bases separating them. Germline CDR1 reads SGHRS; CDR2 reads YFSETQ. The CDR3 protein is CASSLAGNTEAFF. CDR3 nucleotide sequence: TGCGCCAGCAGCTTGGCAGGGAACACTGAAGCTTTCTTT.

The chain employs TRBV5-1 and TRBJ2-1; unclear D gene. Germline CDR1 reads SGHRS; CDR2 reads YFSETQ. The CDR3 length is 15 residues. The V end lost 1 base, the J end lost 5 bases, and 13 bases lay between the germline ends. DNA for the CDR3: TGCGCCAGCAGCTTGCTCGGGCAGGACGACAATGAGCAGTTCTTC. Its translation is CASSLLGQDDNEQFF.